The T cell receptor (beta chain) under discussion was sequenced for a study of cytomegalovirus exposure and HLA in healthy donors. The data were produced by immunoSEQ multiplex PCR, yet TCRdb's version contains in-frame clones alone and is incomplete. The sample shows 200,000 to 250,000 clones, around 80% of them seen only once. Germline CDR1 and CDR2: MNHNS and SASEGT. The V gene lost 2 bases and the J gene lost 3 bases, with 17 bases spanning the gap. The CDR3 sequence is 17 residues long. The chain employs TRBV6-1 and TRBJ1-5; D possibly corresponds to TRBD1 (6 bases). The clonotype comes from a woman aged 30 to 39 in good health and CMV-seropositive. Sequencing was performed on PBMCs. The CDR3 DNA reads as TGTGCCAGCAGTGAACAACACCCCGGGACATCCAATCAGCCCCAGCATTTT. Encoded protein: CASSEQHPGTSNQPQHF.